A single T cell receptor beta chain is shown here with its context. Its antigen is currently unknown. Both 60 Vbeta primers and 13 Jbeta primers went into the PCR. Authors' data handling: A follow-up analysis tallied about 80 million unique TCR beta chains, 9 million to 11 million shared. TCRdb keeps only in-frame clones here, not all; method: immunoSEQ multiplex PCR. D and trimming were read from the DNA, whereas the V and J calls and clone size are those reported in that table. This sample yields hundreds of thousands of clones, of which roughly 82% are seen a single time; about 6% belongs to the top ten. This sample was included in a study of cytomegalovirus exposure and HLA in healthy donors. The germline V gene has CDR1 SGDLS and CDR2 YYNGEE. The ends were cut back, 0 bases at V and 2 bases at J, with 11 bases in the middle. This CDR3 spans 15 amino acids. Overall study results and limits: Excluded: some indistinguishable V segments such as TRBV6-2 and TRBV6-3. Available immune exposure information was restricted to CMV serostatus only.

The sequenced sample consisted of PBMCs. The sequence came from a man aged 35-49 years in good health and CMV-seropositive. The V call is TRBV9, the J call TRBJ1-2, with D perhaps matching TRBD1 (6 bases). CDR3 sequence (DNA): TGTGCCAGCAGCGTAGATTCCAGGGGAAACTATGGCTACACCTTC. This translates into CASSVDSRGNYGYTF.